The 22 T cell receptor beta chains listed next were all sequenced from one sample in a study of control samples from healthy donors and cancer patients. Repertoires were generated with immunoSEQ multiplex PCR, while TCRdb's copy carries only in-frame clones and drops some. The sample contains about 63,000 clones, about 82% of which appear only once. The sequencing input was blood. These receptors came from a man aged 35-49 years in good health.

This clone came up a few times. The CDR3 sequence is CASSISTEDEKLFF. The CDR3 DNA follows: TGTGCCAGTAGTATTTCAACAGAAGATGAAAAACTGTTTTTT. The genes are TRBV19 and TRBJ1-4; D not certain. V was pared by 3 bases and J by 6 bases, with 11 bases between. Germline lookup yields CDR1 LNHDA and CDR2 SQIVND (reference sequence). CDR3 length: 14 residues.

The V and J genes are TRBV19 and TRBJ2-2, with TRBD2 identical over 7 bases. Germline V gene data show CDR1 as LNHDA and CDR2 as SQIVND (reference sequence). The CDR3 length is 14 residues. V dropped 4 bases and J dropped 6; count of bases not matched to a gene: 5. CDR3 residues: CASSKRGRAGELFF. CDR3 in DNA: TGTGCCAGTAGTAAGCGGGGTAGGGCCGGGGAGCTGTTTTTT.

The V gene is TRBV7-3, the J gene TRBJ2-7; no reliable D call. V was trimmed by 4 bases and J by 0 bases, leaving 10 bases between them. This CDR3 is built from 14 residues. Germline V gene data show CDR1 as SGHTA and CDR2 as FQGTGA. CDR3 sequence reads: CASSSGLNSYEQYF. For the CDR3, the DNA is TGTGCCAGCAGCTCAGGCCTAAACTCCTACGAGCAGTACTTC.

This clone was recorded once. The CDR3 DNA reads as TGTGCCAGCAGTCGTCGGGCAGGGACCCCAGATACGCAGTATTTT. Protein: CASSRRAGTPDTQYF. The chain combines TRBV28 with TRBJ2-3, with D possibly being TRBD1 or TRBD2 (5 bases each). V lost 5 bases and J 4 bases, leaving 16 bases between the germline ends. Germline V gene data show CDR1 as MDHEN and CDR2 as SYDVKM. The CDR3 sequence is 15 residues long.

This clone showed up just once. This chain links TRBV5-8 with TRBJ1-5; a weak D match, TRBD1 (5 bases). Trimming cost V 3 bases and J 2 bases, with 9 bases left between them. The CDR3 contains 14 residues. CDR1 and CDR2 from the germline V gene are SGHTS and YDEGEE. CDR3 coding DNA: TGTGCCAGCAGCTCCAGAGGGGGCAATCAGCCCCAGCATTTT. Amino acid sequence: CASSSRGGNQPQHF.

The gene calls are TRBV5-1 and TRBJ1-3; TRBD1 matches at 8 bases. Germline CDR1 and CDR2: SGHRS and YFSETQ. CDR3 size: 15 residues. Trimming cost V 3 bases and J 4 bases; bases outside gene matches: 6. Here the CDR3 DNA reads TGCGCCAGCAGCTCCGGCGGGACAGGCGGAAACACCATATATTTT. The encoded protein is CASSSGGTGGNTIYF.

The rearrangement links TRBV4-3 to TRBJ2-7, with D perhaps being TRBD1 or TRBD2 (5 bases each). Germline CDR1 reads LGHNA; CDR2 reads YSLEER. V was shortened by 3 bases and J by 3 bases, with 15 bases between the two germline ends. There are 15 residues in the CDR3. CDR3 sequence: CASSQGPGRDYEQYF. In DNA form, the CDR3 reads TGCGCCAGCAGCCAGGGACCGGGAAGAGACTACGAGCAGTACTTC.

CDR3 coding DNA: TGCAGCGTAAAAGACGGGGATTTGCGCACTGAAGCTTTCTTT. Residues: CSVKDGDLRTEAFF. The chain links TRBV29-1 to TRBJ1-1, with D unclear. The V gene's germline CDR1 is SQVTM and CDR2 ANQGSEA. Trimming removed 6 bases from V and 4 bases from J, with 18 bases in between. The CDR3 has 14 amino acids.

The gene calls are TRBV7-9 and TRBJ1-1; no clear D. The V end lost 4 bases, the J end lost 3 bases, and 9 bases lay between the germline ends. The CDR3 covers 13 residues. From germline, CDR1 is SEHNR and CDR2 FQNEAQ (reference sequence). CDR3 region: CASSSQSYTEAFF. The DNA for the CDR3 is TGTGCCAGCAGCTCCCAGAGCTACACTGAAGCTTTCTTT.

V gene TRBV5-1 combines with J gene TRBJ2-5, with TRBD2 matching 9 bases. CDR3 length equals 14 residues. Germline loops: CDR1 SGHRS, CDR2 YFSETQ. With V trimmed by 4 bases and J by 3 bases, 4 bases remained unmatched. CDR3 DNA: TGCGCCAGCAGCGCCGGGACTAGCAAAGAGACCCAGTACTTC. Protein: CASSAGTSKETQYF.

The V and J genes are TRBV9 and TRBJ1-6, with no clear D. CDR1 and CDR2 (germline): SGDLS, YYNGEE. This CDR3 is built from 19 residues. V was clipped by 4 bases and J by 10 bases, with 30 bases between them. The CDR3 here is CASSSRGGSPVSAGSPLHF. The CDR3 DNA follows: TGTGCCAGCAGCTCCCGCGGAGGCTCCCCAGTATCTGCTGGGTCACCCCTCCACTTT. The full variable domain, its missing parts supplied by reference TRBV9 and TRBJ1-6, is DSGVTQTPKHLITATGQRVTLRCSPRSGDLSVYWYQQSLDQGLQFLIQYYNGEERAKGNILERFSAQQFPDLHSELNLSSLELGDSALYFCASSSRGGSPVSAGSPLHFGNGTRLTVT.

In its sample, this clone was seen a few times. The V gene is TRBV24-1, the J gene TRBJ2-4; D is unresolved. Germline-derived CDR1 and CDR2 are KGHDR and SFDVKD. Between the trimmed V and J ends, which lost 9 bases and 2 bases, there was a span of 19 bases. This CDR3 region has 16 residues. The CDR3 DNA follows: TGTGCCACCGATCTACCGTCGATAGGAACCAAAAACATTCAGTACTTC. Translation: CATDLPSIGTKNIQYF.

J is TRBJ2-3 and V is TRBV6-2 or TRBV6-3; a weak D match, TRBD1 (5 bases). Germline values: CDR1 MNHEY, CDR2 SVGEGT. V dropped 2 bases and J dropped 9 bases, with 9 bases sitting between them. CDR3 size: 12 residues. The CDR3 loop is CASSYRGSTQYF. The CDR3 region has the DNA TGTGCCAGCAGTTACAGGGGTTCAACGCAGTATTTT.

CDR3 region: CASSFYLGDYGYTF. CDR3 bases: TGTGCCAGCAGTTTTTACCTCGGTGACTATGGCTACACCTTC. V usage is TRBV6-2 or TRBV6-3 and J usage is TRBJ1-2; no clear D. Germline V lookup: CDR1 MNHEY, CDR2 SVGEGT. V lost 4 bases, J lost 3 bases, and 12 bases lay in between. The CDR3 loop spans 14 amino acids.

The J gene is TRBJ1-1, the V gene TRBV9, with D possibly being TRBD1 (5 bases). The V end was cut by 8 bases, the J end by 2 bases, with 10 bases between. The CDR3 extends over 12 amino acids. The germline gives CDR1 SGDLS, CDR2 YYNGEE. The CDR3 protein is CASGGSNTEAFF. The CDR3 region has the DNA TGTGCCAGTGGGGGATCTAACACTGAAGCTTTCTTT. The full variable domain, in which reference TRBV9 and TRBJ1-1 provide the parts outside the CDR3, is DSGVTQTPKHLITATGQRVTLRCSPRSGDLSVYWYQQSLDQGLQFLIQYYNGEERAKGNILERFSAQQFPDLHSELNLSSLELGDSALYFCASGGSNTEAFFGQGTRLTVV.

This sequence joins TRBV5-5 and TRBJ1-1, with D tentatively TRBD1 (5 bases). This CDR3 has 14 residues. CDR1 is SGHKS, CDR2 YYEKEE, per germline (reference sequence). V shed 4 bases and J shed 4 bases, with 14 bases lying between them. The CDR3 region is CASSVGGIGTEAFF. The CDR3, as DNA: TGTGCCAGCAGCGTGGGGGGGATCGGCACTGAAGCTTTCTTT.

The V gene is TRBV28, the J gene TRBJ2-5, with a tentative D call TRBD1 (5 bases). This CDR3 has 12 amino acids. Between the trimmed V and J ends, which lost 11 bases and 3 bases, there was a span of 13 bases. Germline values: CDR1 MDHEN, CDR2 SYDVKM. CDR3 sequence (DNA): TGTGCCGGAGCCTCAGGGAAAGAGACCCAGTACTTC. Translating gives CAGASGKETQYF.

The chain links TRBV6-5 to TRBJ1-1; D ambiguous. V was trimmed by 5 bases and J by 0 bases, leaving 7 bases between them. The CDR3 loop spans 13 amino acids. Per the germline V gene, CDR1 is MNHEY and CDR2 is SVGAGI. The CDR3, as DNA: TGTGCCAGCAGTCCTCAGATGAACACTGAAGCTTTCTTT. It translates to CASSPQMNTEAFF.

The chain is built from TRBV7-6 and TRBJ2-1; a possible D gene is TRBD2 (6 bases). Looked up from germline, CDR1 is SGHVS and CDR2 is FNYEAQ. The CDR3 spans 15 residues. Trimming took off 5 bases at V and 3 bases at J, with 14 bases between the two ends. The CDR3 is CASSRRDVFYNEQFF. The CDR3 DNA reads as TGTGCCAGCAGCCGGAGGGACGTGTTCTACAATGAGCAGTTCTTC.

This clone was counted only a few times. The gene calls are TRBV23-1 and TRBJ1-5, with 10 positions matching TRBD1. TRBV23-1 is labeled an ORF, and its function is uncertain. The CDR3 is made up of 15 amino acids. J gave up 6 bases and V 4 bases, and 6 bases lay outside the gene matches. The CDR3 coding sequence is TGCGCCAGCAGTCTCCCGGGACAGGGGTGTCAGCCCCAGCATTTT. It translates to CASSLPGQGCQPQHF.

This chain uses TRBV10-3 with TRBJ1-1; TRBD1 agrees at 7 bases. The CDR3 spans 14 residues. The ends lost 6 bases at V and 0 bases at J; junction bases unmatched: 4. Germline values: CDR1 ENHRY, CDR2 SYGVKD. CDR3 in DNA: TGTGCCATCAGGGGACAGAATATGAACACTGAAGCTTTCTTT. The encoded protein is CAIRGQNMNTEAFF.

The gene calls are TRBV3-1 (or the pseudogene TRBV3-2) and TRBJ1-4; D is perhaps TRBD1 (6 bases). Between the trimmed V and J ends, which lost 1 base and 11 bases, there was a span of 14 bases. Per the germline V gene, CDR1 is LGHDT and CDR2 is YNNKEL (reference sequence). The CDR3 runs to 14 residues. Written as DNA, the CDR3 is TGTGCCAGCAGCCAAGTTCTACAGGGCGGGAAACTGTTTTTT. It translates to CASSQVLQGGKLFF.